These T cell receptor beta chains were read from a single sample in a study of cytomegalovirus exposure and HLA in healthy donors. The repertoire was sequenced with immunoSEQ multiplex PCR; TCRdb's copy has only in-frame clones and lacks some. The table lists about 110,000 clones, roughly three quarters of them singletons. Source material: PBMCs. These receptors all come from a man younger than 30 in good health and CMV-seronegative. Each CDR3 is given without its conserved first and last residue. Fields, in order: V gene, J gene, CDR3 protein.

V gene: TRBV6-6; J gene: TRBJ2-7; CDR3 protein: ASRGQVYEQY
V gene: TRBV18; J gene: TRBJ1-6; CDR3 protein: ASSPGTGYSPLH
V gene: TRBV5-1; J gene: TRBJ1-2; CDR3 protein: ASSQDTTYGYT
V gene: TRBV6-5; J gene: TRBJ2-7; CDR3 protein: ASSRGRRYEQY
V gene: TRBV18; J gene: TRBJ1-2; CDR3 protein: ASSPLGQTNYGYT
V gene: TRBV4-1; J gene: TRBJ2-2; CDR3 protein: ASSQEEYTGELF
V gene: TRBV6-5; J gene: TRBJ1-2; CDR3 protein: ASSYSPGKLDDYT
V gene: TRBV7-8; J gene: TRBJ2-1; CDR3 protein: ASSPTGGSGGLPYNEQF
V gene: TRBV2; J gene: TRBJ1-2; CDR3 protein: ASSVGRTGGDYGYP
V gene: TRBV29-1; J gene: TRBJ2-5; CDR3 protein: SPVAPGETQY
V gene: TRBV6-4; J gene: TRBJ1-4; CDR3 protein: ASSDPSFRMDRVEKLF
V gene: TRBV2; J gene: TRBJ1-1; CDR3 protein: ASSEVRSGTEAF
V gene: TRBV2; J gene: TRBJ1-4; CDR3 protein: AIATTNEKLF
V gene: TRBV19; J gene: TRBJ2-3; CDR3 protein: ASSLKQNTDTQY
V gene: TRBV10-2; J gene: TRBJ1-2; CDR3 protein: ASHPSGGETVGHT
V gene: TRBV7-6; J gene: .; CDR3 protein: ASSSPGTETYEQY
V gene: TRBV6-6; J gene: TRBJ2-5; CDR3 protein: ASGGVGRTQKETQY
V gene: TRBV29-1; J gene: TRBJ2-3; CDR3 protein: SVRGGGDTQY
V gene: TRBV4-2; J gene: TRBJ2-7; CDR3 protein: ASSRHRGGDEQY
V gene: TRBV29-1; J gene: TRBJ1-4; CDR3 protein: SVRTALSNEKLF
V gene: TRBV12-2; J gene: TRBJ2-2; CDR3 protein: ASRFPPYGQGSTNTGELF
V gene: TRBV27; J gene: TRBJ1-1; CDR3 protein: ASSWGRGLEVSRAF
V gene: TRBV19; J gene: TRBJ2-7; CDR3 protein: ASSRDRGPVYEQY